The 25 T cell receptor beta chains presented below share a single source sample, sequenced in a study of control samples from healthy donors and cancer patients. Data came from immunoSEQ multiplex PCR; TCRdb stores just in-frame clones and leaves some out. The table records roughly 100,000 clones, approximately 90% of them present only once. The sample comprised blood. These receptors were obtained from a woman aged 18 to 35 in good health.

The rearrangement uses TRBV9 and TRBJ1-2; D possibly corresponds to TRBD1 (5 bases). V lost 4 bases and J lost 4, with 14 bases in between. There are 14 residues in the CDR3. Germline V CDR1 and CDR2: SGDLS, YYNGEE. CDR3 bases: TGTGCCAGCAGCCCTAGACAGAGATCCTATGGCTACACCTTC. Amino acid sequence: CASSPRQRSYGYTF.

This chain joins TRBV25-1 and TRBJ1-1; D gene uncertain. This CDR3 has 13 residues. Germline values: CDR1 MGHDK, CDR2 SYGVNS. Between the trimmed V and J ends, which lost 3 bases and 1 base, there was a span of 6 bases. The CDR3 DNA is TGTGCCAGCAGTGAGAGGGAGAACACTGAAGCTTTCTTT. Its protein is CASSERENTEAFF.

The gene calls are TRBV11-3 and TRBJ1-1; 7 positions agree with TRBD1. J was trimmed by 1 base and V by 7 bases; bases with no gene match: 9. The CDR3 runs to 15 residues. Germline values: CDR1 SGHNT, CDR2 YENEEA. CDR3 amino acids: CASKGGGFANTEAFF. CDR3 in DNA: TGTGCCAGCAAGGGAGGGGGCTTCGCGAACACTGAAGCTTTCTTT.

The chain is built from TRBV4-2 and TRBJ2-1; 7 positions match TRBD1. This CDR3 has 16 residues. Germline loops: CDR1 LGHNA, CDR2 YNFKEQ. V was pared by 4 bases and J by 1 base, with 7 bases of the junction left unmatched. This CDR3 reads CASSLGGAVSYNEQFF. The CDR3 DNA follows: TGTGCCAGCAGCCTAGGGGGCGCGGTATCCTACAATGAGCAGTTCTTC.

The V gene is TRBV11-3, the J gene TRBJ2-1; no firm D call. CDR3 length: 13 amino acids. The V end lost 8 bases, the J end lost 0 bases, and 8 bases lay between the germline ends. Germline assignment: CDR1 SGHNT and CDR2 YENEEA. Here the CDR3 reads CASADASYNEQFF. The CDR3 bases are TGTGCCAGCGCGGATGCCTCCTACAATGAGCAGTTCTTC.

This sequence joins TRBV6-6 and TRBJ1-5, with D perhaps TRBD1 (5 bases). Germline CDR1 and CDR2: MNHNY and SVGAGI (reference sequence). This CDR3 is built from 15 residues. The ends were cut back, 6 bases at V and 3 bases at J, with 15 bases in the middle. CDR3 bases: TGTGCCAGCAGGTTGGGACGCAGCCTCAATCAGCCCCAGCATTTT. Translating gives CASRLGRSLNQPQHF.

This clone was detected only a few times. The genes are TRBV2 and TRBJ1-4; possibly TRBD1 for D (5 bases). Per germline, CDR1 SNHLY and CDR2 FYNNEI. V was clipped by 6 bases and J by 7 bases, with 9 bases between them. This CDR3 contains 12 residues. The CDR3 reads CASRYGGEKLFF. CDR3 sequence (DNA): TGTGCCAGCAGATACGGGGGTGAAAAACTGTTTTTT.

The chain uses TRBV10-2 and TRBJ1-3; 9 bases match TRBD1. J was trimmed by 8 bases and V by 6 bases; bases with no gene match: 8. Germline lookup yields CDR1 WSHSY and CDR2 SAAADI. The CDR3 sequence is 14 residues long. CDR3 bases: TGCGCCAGCAGCTCGACAGGGGGTAAAGACACCATATATTTT. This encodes CASSSTGGKDTIYF.

The CDR3 DNA reads as TGTGCCAGCAGCCACCCCTGGGTGGAGGAAAAACTGTTTTTT. Its protein is CASSHPWVEEKLFF. V and J are TRBV7-9 and TRBJ1-4, with D hard to call. V gave up 5 bases and J gave up 8 bases, with 15 bases separating them. This CDR3 contains 14 residues. CDR1 is SEHNR and CDR2 is FQNEAQ in the germline V gene (reference sequence). The full variable domain, in which reference TRBV7-9 and TRBJ1-4 provide the parts outside the CDR3, is DTGVSQNPRHKITKRGQNVTFRCDPISEHNRLYWYRQTLGQGPEFLTYFQNEAQLEKSRLLSDRFSAERPKGSFSTLEIQRTEQGDSAMYLCASSHPWVEEKLFFGSGTQLSVL.

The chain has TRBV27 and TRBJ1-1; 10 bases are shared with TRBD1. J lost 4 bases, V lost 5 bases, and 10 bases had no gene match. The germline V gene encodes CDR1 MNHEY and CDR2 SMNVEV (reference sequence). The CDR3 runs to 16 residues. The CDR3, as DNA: TGTGCCAGCAGTCCTCGACAGGGGGCGGGAGTCACTGAAGCTTTCTTT. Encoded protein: CASSPRQGAGVTEAFF.

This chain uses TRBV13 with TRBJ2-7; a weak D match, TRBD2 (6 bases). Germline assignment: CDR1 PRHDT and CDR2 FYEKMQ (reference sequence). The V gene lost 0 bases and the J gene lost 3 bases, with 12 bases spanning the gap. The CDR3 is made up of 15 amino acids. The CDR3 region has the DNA TGTGCCAGCAGCTTAGGTGGGGGGTTATACTACGAGCAGTACTTC. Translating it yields CASSLGGGLYYEQYF.

This chain's CDR3 is CSASPERGPTYEQYF. The DNA for the CDR3 is TGCAGTGCTAGTCCGGAGCGGGGCCCTACCTACGAGCAGTACTTC. The chain is built from TRBV20-1 and TRBJ2-7, with TRBD2 identical over 7 bases. Germline lookup yields CDR1 DFQATT and CDR2 SNEGSKA (reference sequence). There are 15 residues in the CDR3. Trimming took 3 bases from V and 2 from J; bases not matched to a gene: 10.

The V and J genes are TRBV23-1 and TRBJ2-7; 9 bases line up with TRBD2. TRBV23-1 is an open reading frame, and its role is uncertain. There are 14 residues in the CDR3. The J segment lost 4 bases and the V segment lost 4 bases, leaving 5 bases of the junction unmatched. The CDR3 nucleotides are TGCGCCAGCAGTCCCTCAGCGGGGGGTTACGAGCAGTACTTC. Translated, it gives CASSPSAGGYEQYF.

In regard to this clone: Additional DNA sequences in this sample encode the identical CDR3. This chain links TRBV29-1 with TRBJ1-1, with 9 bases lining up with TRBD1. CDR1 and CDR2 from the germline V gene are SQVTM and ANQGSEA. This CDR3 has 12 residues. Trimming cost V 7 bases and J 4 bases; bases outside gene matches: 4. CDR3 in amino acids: CSGTGGGTEAFF. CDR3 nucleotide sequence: TGCAGCGGTACAGGGGGCGGCACTGAAGCTTTCTTT.

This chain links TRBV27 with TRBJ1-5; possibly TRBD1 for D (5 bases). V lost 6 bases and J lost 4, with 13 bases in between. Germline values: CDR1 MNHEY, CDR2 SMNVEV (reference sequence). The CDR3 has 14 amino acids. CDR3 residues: CASRKGLGNQPQHF. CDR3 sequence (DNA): TGTGCCAGCAGGAAGGGGTTAGGAAATCAGCCCCAGCATTTT.

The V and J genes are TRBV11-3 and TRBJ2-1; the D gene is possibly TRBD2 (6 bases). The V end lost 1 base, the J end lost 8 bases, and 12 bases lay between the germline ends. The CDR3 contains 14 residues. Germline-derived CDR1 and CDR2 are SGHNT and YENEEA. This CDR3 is CASSLGLAYDEQFF. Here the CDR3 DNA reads TGTGCCAGCAGCTTAGGGCTAGCGTATGATGAGCAGTTCTTC.

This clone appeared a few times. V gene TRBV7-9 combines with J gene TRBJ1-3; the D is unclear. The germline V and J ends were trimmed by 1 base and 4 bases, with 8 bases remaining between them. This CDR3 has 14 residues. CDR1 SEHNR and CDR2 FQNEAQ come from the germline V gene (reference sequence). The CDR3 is CASSLDPRGNTIYF. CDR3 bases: TGTGCCAGCAGCTTAGACCCCAGGGGAAACACCATATATTTT.

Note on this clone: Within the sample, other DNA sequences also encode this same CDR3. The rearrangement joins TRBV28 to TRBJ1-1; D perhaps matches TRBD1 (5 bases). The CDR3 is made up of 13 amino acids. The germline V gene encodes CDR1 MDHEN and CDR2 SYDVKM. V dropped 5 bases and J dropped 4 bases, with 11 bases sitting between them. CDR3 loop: CASSLPGGTEAFF. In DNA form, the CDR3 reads TGTGCCAGCAGTCTACCGGGGGGCACTGAAGCTTTCTTT.

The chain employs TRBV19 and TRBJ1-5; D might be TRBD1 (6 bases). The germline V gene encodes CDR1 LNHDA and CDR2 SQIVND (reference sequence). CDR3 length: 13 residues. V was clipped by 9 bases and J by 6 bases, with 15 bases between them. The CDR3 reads CARPHREGQPQHF. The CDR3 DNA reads TGTGCCAGACCCCACAGGGAAGGTCAGCCCCAGCATTTT.

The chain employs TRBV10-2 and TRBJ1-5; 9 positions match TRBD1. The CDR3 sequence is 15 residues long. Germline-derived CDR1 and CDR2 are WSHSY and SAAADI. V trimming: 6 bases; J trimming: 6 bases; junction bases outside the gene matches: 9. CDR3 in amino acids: CASRSTGGAGQPQHF. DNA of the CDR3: TGCGCCAGCAGAAGCACAGGGGGCGCGGGTCAGCCCCAGCATTTT.

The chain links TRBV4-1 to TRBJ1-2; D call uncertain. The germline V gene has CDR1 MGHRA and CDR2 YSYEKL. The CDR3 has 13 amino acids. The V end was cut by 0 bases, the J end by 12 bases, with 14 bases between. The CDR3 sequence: CASSQEAGFSHTF. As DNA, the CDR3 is TGCGCCAGCAGCCAAGAAGCCGGGTTCTCTCACACCTTC.

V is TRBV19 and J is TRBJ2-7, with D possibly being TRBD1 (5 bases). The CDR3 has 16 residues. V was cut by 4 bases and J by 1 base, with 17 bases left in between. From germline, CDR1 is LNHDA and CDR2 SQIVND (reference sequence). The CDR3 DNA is TGTGCCAGTAGTACGCTGACAGCTATCCCTTCCTACGAGCAGTACTTC. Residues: CASSTLTAIPSYEQYF.

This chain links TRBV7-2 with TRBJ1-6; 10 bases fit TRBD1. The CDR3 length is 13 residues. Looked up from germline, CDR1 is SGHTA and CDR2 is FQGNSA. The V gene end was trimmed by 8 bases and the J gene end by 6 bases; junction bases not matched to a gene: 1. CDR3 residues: CASWTGGNSPLHF. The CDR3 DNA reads TGTGCCAGCTGGACAGGGGGTAATTCACCCCTCCACTTT. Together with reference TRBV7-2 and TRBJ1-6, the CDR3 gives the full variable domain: GAGVSQSPSNKVTEKGKDVELRCDPISGHTALYWYRQSLGQGLEFLIYFQGNSAPDKSGLPSDRFSAERTGGSVSTLTIQRTQQEDSAVYLCASWTGGNSPLHFGNGTRLTVT.

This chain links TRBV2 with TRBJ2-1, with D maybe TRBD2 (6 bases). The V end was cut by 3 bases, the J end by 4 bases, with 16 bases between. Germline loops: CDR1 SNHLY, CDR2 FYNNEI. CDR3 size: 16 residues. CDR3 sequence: CASSEGRASAYNEQFF. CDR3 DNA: TGTGCCAGCAGTGAGGGTAGGGCTAGCGCTTACAATGAGCAGTTCTTC. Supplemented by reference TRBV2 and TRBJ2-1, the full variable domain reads EPEVTQTPSHQVTQMGQEVILRCVPISNHLYFYWYRQILGQKVEFLVSFYNNEISEKSEIFDDQFSVERPDGSNFTLKIRSTKLEDSAMYFCASSEGRASAYNEQFFGPGTRLTVL.

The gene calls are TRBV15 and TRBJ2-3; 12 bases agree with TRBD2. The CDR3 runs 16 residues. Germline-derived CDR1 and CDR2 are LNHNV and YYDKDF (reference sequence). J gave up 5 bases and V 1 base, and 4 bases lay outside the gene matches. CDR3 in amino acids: CATSRGTSGDLDTQYF. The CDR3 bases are TGTGCCACCAGCAGAGGGACTAGCGGGGATCTAGATACGCAGTATTTT.